The 27 T cell receptor beta chains below come from one sample, sequenced in a study of response to subunit inactivated influenza vaccine. Each CDR3 protein gets one entry after TCRdb re-called the RT-PCR reads with MiXCR. Of about 520,000 distinct CDR3 sequences listed, about 25% are singletons. The material sequenced was CD4+ T cells sorted from PBMCs, taken 4 to 6 days after vaccination. The receptors were sampled from a man aged 45-65 years who received an inactivated influenza vaccine.

This chain joins TRBV2 and TRBJ2-7; no clear D gene. CDR1 and CDR2 (germline): SNHLY, FYNNEI. Trimming left V 4 bases short and J 2 bases short, with 9 bases between. The CDR3 is 13 residues long. CDR3 DNA: TGTGCCAGCAGTGGGACGTTGACCTACGAGCAGTACTTC. Its translation is CASSGTLTYEQYF.

CDR3 in DNA: TGTGCCAGCAATCCCTGGGCGGGTTTAAACTATGGCTACACCTTC. Its protein is CASNPWAGLNYGYTF. The chain recombines TRBV6-1 with TRBJ1-2; unclear D gene. The germline V gene has CDR1 MNHNS and CDR2 SASEGT. This CDR3 region has 15 residues. Trimming stripped 7 bases from V and 2 bases from J, with 17 bases between.

This clonotype has ten or more counts. This chain joins TRBV7-2 and TRBJ2-5, with D maybe TRBD2 (5 bases). V was shortened by 5 bases and J by 3 bases, with 16 bases between the two germline ends. CDR1 SGHTA and CDR2 FQGNSA come from the germline V gene. The length of the CDR3 is 15 residues. CDR3 loop: CASSPTRRTKETQYF. CDR3 bases: TGTGCCAGCAGCCCAACGAGGAGGACCAAAGAGACCCAGTACTTC.

This clonotype was detected a few times. The chain links TRBV29-1 to TRBJ1-1; possibly TRBD1 for D (5 bases). V was trimmed by 5 bases and J by 1 base, leaving 14 bases between them. The CDR3 totals 14 residues. Germline CDR1 SQVTM, CDR2 ANQGSEA. The CDR3 nucleotides read TGCAGCGTTCGGACATACCCAAAGAACACTGAAGCTTTCTTT. Its translation: CSVRTYPKNTEAFF.

This chain connects TRBV5-1 to TRBJ2-2; TRBD1 matches 7 bases. J was trimmed by 6 bases and V by 6 bases; bases with no gene match: 14. CDR1 SGHRS and CDR2 YFSETQ come from the germline V gene. The CDR3 length is 16 residues. This chain's CDR3 is CASKQGGDRAPGELFF. The DNA for the CDR3 is TGCGCCAGCAAACAAGGTGGGGACAGAGCCCCCGGGGAGCTGTTTTTT.

This clonotype has ten or more counts. The J gene is TRBJ1-2, the V gene TRBV5-6; 9 bases map to TRBD1. Trimming at V came to 4 bases and at J to 8 bases, leaving 6 bases not matched to a gene. The CDR3 totals 13 residues. The germline V gene has CDR1 SGHDT and CDR2 YYEEEE. This CDR3 reads CASSPYRGRGYTF. The CDR3, as DNA: TGTGCCAGCAGCCCGTACAGGGGGCGCGGCTACACCTTC.

The chain employs TRBV5-6 and TRBJ2-7, with 8 bases fitting TRBD1. Germline V gene sequence: CDR1 SGHDT, CDR2 YYEEEE. This CDR3 has 11 amino acids. The V and J ends lost 4 bases and 10 bases, in that order; junction bases with no gene match: 4. In nucleotides, the CDR3 is TGTGCCAGCAGCCTGGACAGGGTTCAGTACTTC. Protein: CASSLDRVQYF.

The V and J genes are TRBV20-1 and TRBJ2-5; 13 bases fit TRBD2. With V trimmed by 0 bases and J by 2 bases, 12 bases remained unmatched. This CDR3 contains 19 residues. Germline CDR1 DFQATT, CDR2 SNEGSKA (reference sequence). The CDR3 region is CSARDRILAGGNKQETQYF. CDR3 in DNA: TGCAGTGCTAGAGATCGTATACTAGCGGGGGGGAATAAACAAGAGACCCAGTACTTC.

This clonotype was picked up a small number of times. This chain connects TRBV12-3 or TRBV12-4 to TRBJ2-3, with D perhaps matching TRBD1 (5 bases). Deletions cut 7 bases from V and 1 base from J, with 12 bases between. The CDR3 is 14 amino acids. The CDR3 reads CASTWGLRTDTQYF. DNA for the CDR3: TGTGCCAGCACCTGGGGCCTTCGCACAGATACGCAGTATTTT.

This chain connects TRBV9 to TRBJ1-1; D call uncertain. The germline V gene has CDR1 SGDLS and CDR2 YYNGEE. This CDR3 spans 14 amino acids. V was cut by 0 bases and J by 0 bases, with 6 bases left in between. CDR3 coding DNA: TGTGCCAGCAGCGTAGGAAAGCTGAACACTGAAGCTTTCTTT. This encodes CASSVGKLNTEAFF.

V usage is TRBV7-2 and J usage is TRBJ2-7; D possibly corresponds to TRBD1 (5 bases). Germline assignment: CDR1 SGHTA and CDR2 FQGNSA. Trimming pared 0 bases from V and 3 bases from J, leaving 9 bases between. This CDR3 is built from 14 residues. DNA of the CDR3: TGTGCCAGCAGCTTAGCTGCAGACAGCTACGAGCAGTACTTC. Its translation is CASSLAADSYEQYF. The full variable domain, its missing parts supplied by reference TRBV7-2 and TRBJ2-7, is GAGVSQSPSNKVTEKGKDVELRCDPISGHTALYWYRQSLGQGLEFLIYFQGNSAPDKSGLPSDRFSAERTGGSVSTLTIQRTQQEDSAVYLCASSLAADSYEQYFGPGTRLTVT.

Here the CDR3 DNA reads TGCAGTGCTAGGTCGGGACCGGCGGGGTACGAGCAGTACTTC. Translated: CSARSGPAGYEQYF. The V call is TRBV20-1, the J call TRBJ2-7; TRBD2 is a possible D gene (6 bases). The germline V gene encodes CDR1 DFQATT and CDR2 SNEGSKA (reference sequence). The CDR3 runs to 14 residues. The V end lost 3 bases, the J end lost 4 bases, and 16 bases lay between the germline ends.

The chain carries TRBV29-1 and TRBJ1-2; 10 bases line up with TRBD1. This CDR3 region has 15 residues. J was trimmed by 5 bases and V by 4 bases; bases with no gene match: 10. The V gene's germline CDR1 is SQVTM and CDR2 ANQGSEA. The CDR3 sequence is CSVGRSQDRGYGYTF. CDR3 in DNA: TGCAGCGTTGGCCGGAGCCAGGACAGGGGGTATGGCTACACCTTC.

This chain connects TRBV12-3 or TRBV12-4 to TRBJ1-2; maybe TRBD1 (5 bases). The CDR3 contains 13 residues. The V and J ends lost 1 base and 13 bases respectively, with 16 bases between them. The CDR3: CASSLVGDGVRTF. DNA for the CDR3: TGTGCCAGCAGTTTAGTGGGGGACGGAGTTCGCACCTTC.

The chain combines TRBV9 with TRBJ2-7, with 14 bases lining up with TRBD2. The CDR3 consists of 15 residues. CDR1 and CDR2 (germline): SGDLS, YYNGEE. J was trimmed by 7 bases and V by 3 bases; bases with no gene match: 6. CDR3 sequence: CASSALGTSGSEQYF. CDR3 sequence (DNA): TGTGCCAGCAGCGCCCTGGGGACTAGCGGGAGTGAGCAGTACTTC.

This clonotype has only a few counts. The chain carries TRBV4-1 and TRBJ2-7; TRBD1 is a possible D gene (6 bases). The CDR3 is 13 residues long. V was pared by 1 base and J by 6 bases, with 10 bases between. Germline CDR1 and CDR2: MGHRA and YSYEKL. CDR3 sequence (DNA): TGCGCCAGCAGCCAAGCCACAGGGTTCGAGCAGTACTTC. Translation gives CASSQATGFEQYF.

In its sample, this clonotype was seen many times. A junction boundary mismatches the germline segment, possibly from a read error. The V and J genes are TRBV6-2 or TRBV6-3 and TRBJ2-7; D may be TRBD2 (5 bases). Germline V gene sequence: CDR1 MNHEY, CDR2 SVGEGT. The CDR3 sequence is 12 residues long. In nucleotides, the CDR3 is TGCGCCAGCAGAGACCGGGACTACGAGCAGTACTTC. Translated, it gives CASRDRDYEQYF.

V gene TRBV18 combines with J gene TRBJ2-2, with D possibly TRBD2 on 5 matching bases. CDR1 KGHSH and CDR2 LQKENI come from the germline V gene. Trimming pared 1 base from V and 0 bases from J, leaving 9 bases between. This CDR3 spans 16 amino acids. The CDR3, as DNA: TGTGCCAGCTCACCACTCGAGGGCGCGAACACCGGGGAGCTGTTTTTT. It codes for CASSPLEGANTGELFF.

The V and J genes are TRBV12-3 or TRBV12-4 and TRBJ2-3; 7 positions agree with TRBD2. J lost 0 bases, V lost 6 bases, and 9 bases had no gene match. The CDR3 is 16 residues long. The CDR3 DNA reads TGTGCCAGCAGCCAAGAACTAGCGTCTAGCACAGATACGCAGTATTTT. It translates to CASSQELASSTDTQYF.

This chain uses TRBV20-1 with TRBJ2-2, with D unresolved. V gave up 0 bases and J gave up 4 bases, with 6 bases separating them. The germline CDR1 and CDR2 sequences are DFQATT and SNEGSKA (reference sequence). This CDR3 has 13 amino acids. The CDR3 sequence is CSARDPSTGELFF. In nucleotides, the CDR3 is TGCAGTGCTAGAGATCCAAGCACCGGGGAGCTGTTTTTT.

The sample holds a few counts of this clonotype. The rearrangement links TRBV5-6 to TRBJ2-1, with a tentative D call TRBD2 (7 bases). Germline CDR1 reads SGHDT; CDR2 reads YYEEEE. The CDR3 length is 15 residues. Trimming cost V 0 bases and J 8 bases, with 15 bases left between them. This chain's CDR3 is CASSLVWGGQDEQFF. The DNA of the CDR3 is TGTGCCAGCAGCTTGGTTTGGGGGGGGCAGGATGAGCAGTTCTTC. Filled out from reference TRBV5-6 and TRBJ2-1, the complete variable domain reads DAGVTQSPTHLIKTRGQQVTLRCSPKSGHDTVSWYQQALGQGPQFIFQYYEEEERQRGNFPDRFSGHQFPNYSSELNVNALLLGDSALYLCASSLVWGGQDEQFFGPGTRLTVL.

The V call is TRBV2, the J call TRBJ2-5; D not resolved. The CDR3 totals 13 residues. Trimming took off 11 bases at V and 5 bases at J, with 18 bases between the two ends. The germline CDR1 and CDR2 sequences are SNHLY and FYNNEI. The CDR3 loop is CASGILNGETQYF. DNA for the CDR3: TGTGCCTCGGGCATACTTAACGGGGAGACCCAGTACTTC.

Note on this clonotype: The junction and the germline gene differ at one end; a read error may be behind it. The CDR3 sequence is CASSPLTSGKDTQYF. CDR3 DNA: TGTGCCAGCAGTCCCCTGACTAGCGGGAAAGACACCCAGTACTTC. The chain recombines TRBV12-3 or TRBV12-4 with TRBJ2-5; 11 nucleotides match TRBD2. The CDR3 extends over 15 amino acids.

The V and J genes are TRBV4-1 and TRBJ2-3; 8 bases are shared with TRBD2. Germline CDR1 and CDR2: MGHRA and YSYEKL. This CDR3 has 15 residues. The V and J ends lost 3 bases and 2 bases, in that order; junction bases with no gene match: 4. The chain's CDR3 is CASSHGGAVTDTQYF. CDR3 nucleotide sequence: TGCGCCAGCAGCCACGGGGGGGCCGTCACAGATACGCAGTATTTT.

The rearrangement links TRBV28 to TRBJ2-7, with D uncertain. In germline, CDR1 is MDHEN, CDR2 SYDVKM. Trimming left V 7 bases short and J 3 bases short, with 19 bases between. CDR3 length: 15 amino acids. The CDR3 loop is CASTAAPLGNYEQYF. The CDR3 DNA follows: TGTGCCAGCACCGCCGCTCCCCTTGGCAACTACGAGCAGTACTTC. The variable domain in full, with the rest retrieved from reference TRBV28 and TRBJ2-7, is DVKVTQSSRYLVKRTGEKVFLECVQDMDHENMFWYRQDPGLGLRLIYFSYDVKMKEKGDIPEGYSVSREKKERFSLILESASTNQTSMYLCASTAAPLGNYEQYFGPGTRLTVT.

This clonotype was seen only a few times. The chain links TRBV20-1 to TRBJ2-2; 11 bases align to TRBD2. This CDR3 has 16 amino acids. Per germline, CDR1 DFQATT and CDR2 SNEGSKA (reference sequence). Trimming took 3 bases from V and 1 from J; bases not matched to a gene: 4. CDR3 nucleotides: TGCAGTGCTAGCGGGACTAGCGGAGTGAACACCGGGGAGCTGTTTTTT. It codes for CSASGTSGVNTGELFF.

The gene calls are TRBV2 and TRBJ2-3; 11 bases line up with TRBD2. CDR1 is SNHLY and CDR2 is FYNNEI in the germline V gene. CDR3 length: 14 amino acids. V shed 7 bases and J 4 bases; nucleotides not matched to a gene: 4. CDR3 DNA sequence: TGTGCCAGCAAGCCGGGACTAGCGGCAGATACGCAGTATTTT. Its translation: CASKPGLAADTQYF.